The 16 T cell receptor beta chains in this list originate from one sample, sequenced in a study of T cell repertoires and Cas9 in healthy adults. Generated by immunoSEQ multiplex PCR, the TCRdb table keeps only in-frame clones and is missing some. The sample records about 15,000 clones, about nine tenths being singletons. Sequenced input: Tregs (CD4+, CD25+, CD127-, CD137-, CD154-) from PBMCs; culture status not recorded. The receptors stem from a human donor in good health.

The CDR3 loop reads CASSIREYNSPLHF. The CDR3 nucleotides read TGTGCCAGCAGCATCAGGGAGTATAATTCACCCCTCCACTTT. This chain connects TRBV6-6 to TRBJ1-6, with a possible D match to TRBD1 (5 bases). Germline values: CDR1 MNHNY, CDR2 SVGAGI (reference sequence). Trimming removed 6 bases at V and 4 bases at J, with 10 bases between. This CDR3 has 14 residues.

This clone was seen once. The chain joins TRBV7-9 to TRBJ1-4; a weak D match, TRBD1 (6 bases). Germline loops: CDR1 SEHNR, CDR2 FQNEAQ (reference sequence). This CDR3 spans 14 amino acids. Trimming shortened V by 5 bases and J by 6 bases, and 13 bases separated the two germline ends. The CDR3 loop reads CASSAGVLYEKLFF. CDR3 DNA sequence: TGTGCCAGCAGCGCAGGGGTACTTTATGAAAAACTGTTTTTT.

The rearrangement uses TRBV2 and TRBJ2-1; D possibly corresponds to TRBD1 (6 bases). The CDR3 has 13 amino acids. The V gene's germline CDR1 is SNHLY and CDR2 FYNNEI. Trimming shortened V by 7 bases and J by 0 bases, and 7 bases separated the two germline ends. The CDR3 loop reads CASNRDSYNEQFF. The CDR3 DNA is TGTGCCAGCAACAGGGACTCCTACAATGAGCAGTTCTTC.

The chain recombines TRBV5-1 with TRBJ1-6; 7 nucleotides agree with TRBD1. The V and J ends lost 5 bases and 4 bases, in that order; junction bases with no gene match: 3. The CDR3 runs to 14 residues. In germline, CDR1 is SGHRS, CDR2 YFSETQ. The CDR3 here is CASRQGNYNSPLHF. DNA of the CDR3: TGCGCCAGCAGACAGGGGAATTATAATTCACCCCTCCACTTT. Using reference TRBV5-1 and TRBJ1-6 for the parts outside the CDR3, the full variable domain is KAGVTQTPRYLIKTRGQQVTLSCSPISGHRSVSWYQQTPGQGLQFLFEYFSETQRNKGNFPGRFSGRQFSNSRSEMNVSTLELGDSALYLCASRQGNYNSPLHFGNGTRLTVT.

This chain connects TRBV15 to TRBJ2-3; D uncertain. Trimming removed 2 bases from V and 0 bases from J, with 12 bases in between. The CDR3 spans 16 residues. The V gene's germline CDR1 is LNHNV and CDR2 YYDKDF (reference sequence). CDR3 DNA: TGTGCCACCAGCAGAAGTCAGCGCACTAGCACAGATACGCAGTATTTT. Protein: CATSRSQRTSTDTQYF. The entire variable domain, with the rest obtained from reference TRBV15 and TRBJ2-3, is as follows: DAMVIQNPRYQVTQFGKPVTLSCSQTLNHNVMYWYQQKSSQAPKLLFHYYDKDFNNEADTPDNFQSRRPNTSFCFLDIRSPGLGDTAMYLCATSRSQRTSTDTQYFGPGTRLTVL.

The J gene is TRBJ1-5, the V gene TRBV7-8; 9 bases fit TRBD1. This CDR3 region has 14 residues. J lost 5 bases, V lost 5 bases, and 4 bases had no gene match. The germline gives CDR1 SGHVS, CDR2 FQNEAQ. CDR3 nucleotide sequence: TGTGCCAGCAGCCCAAACAGGGGGCATCAGCCCCAGCATTTT. This encodes CASSPNRGHQPQHF.

This clone turned up a few times. The chain joins TRBV2 to TRBJ1-1; possible D gene TRBD1, 5 bases. The V and J ends lost 6 bases and 2 bases respectively, with 10 bases between them. CDR3 length: 13 amino acids. Germline lookup yields CDR1 SNHLY and CDR2 FYNNEI. The CDR3 DNA reads as TGTGCCAGCAGCGCCGACAGTAACACTGAAGCTTTCTTT. Amino acids: CASSADSNTEAFF.

This chain links TRBV7-2 with TRBJ2-5; D is perhaps TRBD2 (5 bases). The assigned J gene may be wrong: the sequence end matches TRBJ2-7 better. The CDR3 runs 13 residues. Germline V gene lookup returns CDR1 SGHTA and CDR2 FQGNSA. CDR3 protein: CASRPGNSYEQYF. The DNA for the CDR3 is TGTGCCAGCAGGCCCGGGAACTCCTACGAGCAGTACTTC.

The CDR3 region is CASSLAGFGEQFF. The CDR3 DNA sequence: TGTGCCAGCAGCTTAGCGGGGTTTGGGGAGCAGTTCTTC. This chain connects TRBV7-3 to TRBJ2-1; weak D call: TRBD2 (6 bases). The germline V and J ends were trimmed by 2 bases and 10 bases, with 12 bases remaining between them. This CDR3 has 13 residues. From germline, CDR1 is SGHTA and CDR2 FQGTGA. Filled out from reference TRBV7-3 and TRBJ2-1, the complete variable domain reads GAGVSQTPSNKVTEKGKYVELRCDPISGHTALYWYRQSLGQGPEFLIYFQGTGAADDSGLPNDRFFAVRPEGSVSTLKIQRTERGDSAVYLCASSLAGFGEQFFGPGTRLTVL.

The V gene is TRBV10-3, the J gene TRBJ2-5, with D possibly TRBD2 on 6 matching bases. The CDR3 is 14 amino acids. The germline V and J ends were trimmed by 4 bases and 5 bases, with 14 bases remaining between them. Germline V lookup: CDR1 ENHRY, CDR2 SYGVKD. CDR3 protein: CAISAGRREETQYF. Written as DNA, the CDR3 is TGTGCCATCAGTGCCGGTCGTCGGGAGGAGACCCAGTACTTC.

The chain uses TRBV19 and TRBJ1-6; a weak D match, TRBD1 (5 bases). Germline CDR1 and CDR2: LNHDA and SQIVND (reference sequence). This CDR3 spans 15 amino acids. V lost 6 bases and J lost 5, with 14 bases in between. CDR3 residues: CASRPGGGNNSPLHF. The CDR3 DNA is TGTGCCAGTAGGCCCGGGGGAGGTAATAATTCACCCCTCCACTTT.

The rearrangement links TRBV4-1 to TRBJ1-5; 9 bases are a match to TRBD1. CDR1 and CDR2 (germline): MGHRA, YSYEKL. After removal of 4 bases from V and 5 bases from J, the junction contained 6 bases not matched to a gene. This CDR3 has 15 amino acids. The CDR3 DNA sequence: TGCGCCAGCAGCCTAACCGGGACAGGGTATCAGCCCCAGCATTTT. It is translated as CASSLTGTGYQPQHF.

The chain recombines TRBV5-5 with TRBJ1-4; the D is unclear. Germline CDR1 and CDR2: SGHKS and YYEKEE (reference sequence). V lost 3 bases to trimming and J lost 7 bases, with 16 bases between them. The CDR3 has 15 residues. This CDR3 reads CASSYRGGGREKLFF. The CDR3, as DNA: TGTGCCAGCAGCTATCGTGGAGGAGGGCGTGAAAAACTGTTTTTT.

This chain links TRBV7-2 with TRBJ1-2; 7 positions match TRBD1. CDR1 and CDR2 (germline): SGHTA, FQGNSA. J was trimmed by 2 bases and V by 5 bases; bases with no gene match: 8. The CDR3 runs to 15 residues. CDR3 protein: CASSQSIRGNYGYTF. The CDR3, as DNA: TGTGCCAGCAGCCAATCCATCAGGGGGAACTATGGCTACACCTTC.

This clone was seen a handful of times. This chain joins TRBV5-4 and TRBJ1-4, with a weak D call TRBD1 (5 bases). The V and J ends lost 3 bases and 11 bases respectively, with 14 bases between them. This CDR3 region has 13 residues. Germline V lookup: CDR1 SGHNT, CDR2 YYREEE (reference sequence). The CDR3 DNA follows: TGTGCCAGCAGCTCCTCCCAGGGTAGGAAACTGTTTTTT. Its protein is CASSSSQGRKLFF. The entire variable domain, with the rest obtained from reference TRBV5-4 and TRBJ1-4, is as follows: ETGVTQSPTHLIKTRGQQVTLRCSSQSGHNTVSWYQQALGQGPQFIFQYYREEENGRGNFPPRFSGLQFPNYSSELNVNALELDDSALYLCASSSSQGRKLFFGSGTQLSVL.

The chain employs TRBV9 and TRBJ2-1; D is perhaps TRBD2 (7 bases). V was shortened by 4 bases and J by 6 bases, with 14 bases between the two germline ends. CDR3 length equals 14 residues. Germline V CDR1 and CDR2: SGDLS, YYNGEE. CDR3 in amino acids: CASSMGGLVNEQFF. The CDR3, as DNA: TGTGCCAGCAGCATGGGGGGGCTTGTCAATGAGCAGTTCTTC.